The 26 T cell receptor beta chains below were found in one sample sequenced in a study of T cells in Graves' hyperthyroidism and ophthalmopathy. The source material, RNA transcripts, was used to amplify TCR beta CDR3 regions. RT-PCR in the first round (using the HTBI primer set) targeted the TCR CDR3. TCRdb ran MiXCR on the multiplex PCR reads and lists one entry per CDR3 protein. Among around 36,000 distinct CDR3 sequences listed, about 50% were seen once. The sample was blood. The receptors here all came from a man aged 40-49 years with Graves' ophthalmopathy.

V gene TRBV6-5 combines with J gene TRBJ2-3, with a weak D call TRBD1 (6 bases). V was shortened by 5 bases and J by 2 bases, with 23 bases between the two germline ends. In germline, CDR1 is MNHEY, CDR2 SVGAGI. CDR3 length: 18 residues. CDR3 region: CASSGGVRSGDTTDTQYF. The DNA for the CDR3 is TGTGCCAGCAGTGGGGGCGTTCGCTCTGGAGACACCACAGATACGCAGTATTTT.

This clonotype has at least ten counts. The CDR3 is CASSLAETIRSSYNEQFF. CDR3 bases: TGTGCCAGCAGCTTAGCGGAAACTATCCGGAGCTCCTACAATGAGCAGTTCTTC. V is TRBV7-8 and J is TRBJ2-1; D is uncertain. Germline assignment: CDR1 SGHVS and CDR2 FQNEAQ. Trimming removed 0 bases from V and 0 bases from J, with 15 bases in between. The CDR3 consists of 18 residues.

J is TRBJ2-3 and V is TRBV20-1; 16 positions match TRBD2. This CDR3 has 19 residues. Germline V gene lookup returns CDR1 DFQATT and CDR2 SNEGSKA (reference sequence). The J segment lost 6 bases and the V segment lost 4 bases, leaving 16 bases of the junction unmatched. The DNA of the CDR3 is TGCAGTGCTATAGTTCCAATTGGGACTAGCGGGAGGGTAGGGGATACGCAGTATTTT. It encodes CSAIVPIGTSGRVGDTQYF.

This clonotype was recorded at least ten times. The V gene is TRBV9, the J gene TRBJ2-5; D not certain. Trimming took 2 bases from V and 7 from J, leaving 12 bases between them. This CDR3 comprises 13 residues. Germline CDR1 SGDLS, CDR2 YYNGEE. The CDR3 region has the DNA TGTGCCAGCAGCGTTTCCGGGCTGGGGACCCAGTACTTC. Protein sequence: CASSVSGLGTQYF.

This clonotype was recorded many times. The chain combines TRBV3-1 with TRBJ1-2; D might be TRBD1 (5 bases). The CDR3 covers 15 residues. Germline loops: CDR1 LGHDT, CDR2 YNNKEL (reference sequence). V lost 0 bases to trimming and J lost 5 bases, with 13 bases between them. The CDR3 loop reads CASSQDLSGWYGYTF. The CDR3 nucleotides read TGTGCCAGCAGCCAAGATTTGTCAGGGTGGTATGGCTACACCTTC. Variable domain in full (rest from reference TRBV3-1 and TRBJ1-2): DTAVSQTPKYLVTQMGNDKSIKCEQNLGHDTMYWYKQDSKKFLKIMFSYNNKELIINETVPNRFSPKSPDKAHLNLHINSLELGDSAVYFCASSQDLSGWYGYTFGSGTRLTVV.

The V call is TRBV28, the J call TRBJ2-2; D is unclear. Trimming shortened V by 6 bases and J by 9 bases, and 14 bases separated the two germline ends. This CDR3 is 13 amino acids long. CDR1 is MDHEN, CDR2 SYDVKM, per germline. CDR3 DNA: TGTGCCAGCAGAGAGCGAGCCCCCAGGGAGCTGTTTTTT. Amino acid sequence: CASRERAPRELFF.

This clonotype was seen ten or more times. The CDR3 protein is CASRSTGPYEQYF. Here the CDR3 DNA reads TGTGCCAGCAGGTCGACAGGCCCTTACGAGCAGTACTTC. V gene TRBV6-5 combines with J gene TRBJ2-7, with D possibly being TRBD1 (6 bases). The CDR3 length is 13 residues. The germline V gene encodes CDR1 MNHEY and CDR2 SVGAGI. Trimming pared 6 bases from V and 4 bases from J, leaving 13 bases between.

As to this clonotype: The CDR3 ends on some other residue instead of the conserved phenylalanine or tryptophan, so this is likely a read error. The limits of the CDR3 on the DNA are not certain, so only TCRdb's listed CDR3 is given. V is TRBV20-1 and J is TRBJ1-1; the D call in the table, TRBD1, was not verified against the DNA. Germline V gives CDR1 DFQATT, CDR2 SNEGSKA (reference sequence). The CDR3 spans 11 amino acids, including both terminal residues. The chain's CDR3 is CSARGPQGVFY.

This clonotype is termed medium-sized. The DNA of the CDR3 is TGTGCCAGCAGGGAAAATGACATAGCAGGTCAGCCCCAGCATTTT. It specifies CASRENDIAGQPQHF. The V and J genes are TRBV2 and TRBJ1-5; D uncertain. V dropped 6 bases and J dropped 6 bases, with 18 bases sitting between them. CDR1 is SNHLY and CDR2 is FYNNEI in the germline V gene. The CDR3 sequence is 15 residues long.

Turning to this clonotype: The junction departs from germline at one end; a sequencing error may be responsible. The gene calls are TRBV6-4 and TRBJ2-7; the D is unclear. Germline lookup yields CDR1 MRHNA and CDR2 SNTAGT. The CDR3 is 10 amino acids. The CDR3: CASRDYEQYF. Here the CDR3 DNA reads TGTGCCAGCAGGGACTACGAGCAGTACTTC.

This clonotype appeared many times. This rearrangement joins TRBV5-6 to TRBJ2-7, with D hard to call. Germline V gene sequence: CDR1 SGHDT, CDR2 YYEEEE. The germline V and J ends were trimmed by 0 bases and 7 bases, with 20 bases remaining between them. CDR3 length: 16 residues. The CDR3 loop is CASSLAARRDGREQYF. The CDR3 DNA follows: TGTGCCAGCAGCTTGGCCGCCAGACGAGACGGTCGGGAGCAGTACTTC.

V usage is TRBV7-9 and J usage is TRBJ1-1; tentatively, D is TRBD1 (5 bases). Germline CDR1 and CDR2: SEHNR and FQNEAQ (reference sequence). V was cut by 5 bases and J by 0 bases, with 13 bases left in between. CDR3 length: 15 amino acids. CDR3 sequence: CASSITGTLNTEAFF. The DNA of the CDR3 is TGTGCCAGCAGCATAACCGGGACCTTGAACACTGAAGCTTTCTTT.

This clonotype came up once. This rearrangement joins TRBV28 to TRBJ2-7; 11 bases are shared with TRBD1. The germline CDR1 and CDR2 sequences are MDHEN and SYDVKM. This CDR3 is built from 16 residues. V lost 3 bases, J lost 4 bases, and 8 bases stayed unmatched. For the CDR3, the DNA is TGTGCCAGCAGTTTCCCTCGGGGGACAGGGGGTTACGAGCAGTACTTC. As protein: CASSFPRGTGGYEQYF.

The table lists this clonotype with many counts. This sequence joins TRBV4-1 and TRBJ2-7, with 11 bases lining up with TRBD2. V shed 6 bases, J shed 4 bases, and the junction held 5 bases outside the gene matches. The CDR3 has 14 residues. Germline V gene sequence: CDR1 MGHRA, CDR2 YSYEKL. CDR3 sequence (DNA): TGCGCCAGCAGACATAGCGGGAGGGAGTACGAGCAGTACTTC. Its protein product is CASRHSGREYEQYF.

This clonotype showed up many times. This chain links TRBV7-9 with TRBJ2-1; 8 nucleotides line up with TRBD2. V lost 2 bases and J lost 4; bases outside the gene matches: 10. The V gene's germline CDR1 is SEHNR and CDR2 FQNEAQ (reference sequence). This CDR3 comprises 17 residues. CDR3 nucleotide sequence: TGTGCCAGCAGCTTATCGGGGGGACTAGGGGGTTACAATGAGCAGTTCTTC. It translates to CASSLSGGLGGYNEQFF.

The chain is built from TRBV7-6 and TRBJ2-5; 9 nucleotides match TRBD1. V trimming: 4 bases; J trimming: 5 bases; junction bases outside the gene matches: 5. The CDR3 runs 14 residues. Germline assignment: CDR1 SGHVS and CDR2 FNYEAQ. CDR3 DNA: TGTGCCAGCAGCTGGGACAGGGCAACGGAGACCCAGTACTTC. Its protein product is CASSWDRATETQYF.

The J gene is TRBJ2-7, the V gene TRBV20-1, with D maybe TRBD1 (5 bases). V lost 8 bases and J 0 bases, leaving 23 bases between the germline ends. This CDR3 has 16 amino acids. Germline CDR1 reads DFQATT; CDR2 reads SNEGSKA (reference sequence). Here the CDR3 DNA reads TGCAGTACCAGACCAGGGCACCAGGGATTCTCCTACGAGCAGTACTTC. It is translated as CSTRPGHQGFSYEQYF.

This clonotype was recorded at least ten times. V usage is TRBV20-1 and J usage is TRBJ1-5; D unresolved. Germline CDR1 is DFQATT and CDR2 is SNEGSKA (reference sequence). V dropped 3 bases and J dropped 6 bases, with 24 bases sitting between them. CDR3 length: 17 amino acids. In DNA, the CDR3 is TGCAGTGCTAGTTCTCCCTTTCTGGGGAGAATGGGTCAGCCCCAGCATTTT. Translated, it gives CSASSPFLGRMGQPQHF.

The rearrangement links TRBV10-3 to TRBJ1-4; D is possibly TRBD1 (5 bases). V lost 10 bases to trimming and J lost 3 bases, with 12 bases between them. In germline, CDR1 is ENHRY, CDR2 SYGVKD. The CDR3 is made up of 13 amino acids. The CDR3, as DNA: TGTGCCACGGGTGGGGGATCTAATGAAAAACTGTTTTTT. Amino acid sequence: CATGGGSNEKLFF.

The chain employs TRBV20-1 and TRBJ2-1; possibly TRBD2 for D (6 bases). CDR3 length equals 11 residues. Germline lookup yields CDR1 DFQATT and CDR2 SNEGSKA (reference sequence). With 6 bases removed from V and 10 bases from J, the gap between germline ends came to 13 bases. The CDR3 spells CSARGWREQFF. The CDR3 region has the DNA TGCAGTGCCCGGGGGTGGCGGGAGCAGTTCTTC.

Concerning this clonotype: One end of the junction does not line up with germline, which may come from a read error. The chain combines TRBV7-2 with TRBJ2-7, with D perhaps matching TRBD2 (6 bases). The CDR3 contains 15 residues. Germline loops: CDR1 SGHTA, CDR2 FQGNSA. DNA for the CDR3: TGTGCCAGCAGCTTCGGAGCGGAGGGGACCTACGAGCCGTACTTC. It translates to CASSFGAEGTYEPYF.

This clonotype was seen ten or more times. V usage is TRBV2 and J usage is TRBJ2-3; the D is unclear. Trimming stripped 7 bases from V and 0 bases from J, with 5 bases between. The CDR3 runs to 12 residues. Germline assignment: CDR1 SNHLY and CDR2 FYNNEI. Here the CDR3 DNA reads TGTGCCAGCACACCGAGCACAGATACGCAGTATTTT. This encodes CASTPSTDTQYF.

The chain carries TRBV20-1 and TRBJ2-1; TRBD2 matches at 8 bases. V shed 1 base and J 15 bases; nucleotides not matched to a gene: 8. The germline V gene has CDR1 DFQATT and CDR2 SNEGSKA (reference sequence). The CDR3 has 12 amino acids. The CDR3 region has the DNA TGCAGTGCTAGAGTACGTGAGCTAGCGGGGTTCTTC. Translating it yields CSARVRELAGFF.

There are many counts of this clonotype. V is TRBV7-9 and J is TRBJ2-5; 10 bases are shared with TRBD1. There are 17 residues in the CDR3. The junction had 12 bases not matched to a gene; V was cut back by 1 base and J by 7 bases. Germline V gives CDR1 SEHNR, CDR2 FQNEAQ (reference sequence). The DNA for the CDR3 is TGTGCCAGCAGCTTAGAGAAGACAGGGGGCGATCCGTGGACCCAGTACTTC. Its protein is CASSLEKTGGDPWTQYF.

This clonotype was counted between two and nine times. Compared with germline, one end of the junction differs, possibly owing to a read error. This sequence joins TRBV7-6 and TRBJ2-2, with D possibly being TRBD2 (5 bases). CDR1 SGHVS and CDR2 FNYEAQ come from the germline V gene. The CDR3 totals 16 residues. The CDR3 DNA sequence: TGTGCCAGCGGCTTAAATTCCGGGGTCAACACCGGGGAGCTGTTTTTC. Its translation is CASGLNSGVNTGELFF.

V usage is TRBV7-6 and J usage is TRBJ2-6, with 9 positions matching TRBD1. Losses at the gene ends were 5 bases for V and 4 bases for J; bases not matched to a gene: 6. The germline V gene encodes CDR1 SGHVS and CDR2 FNYEAQ. CDR3 length equals 16 residues. CDR3 nucleotide sequence: TGTGCCAGCAGCCTACGGACAGGGGCCGGGGCCAACGTCCTGACTTTC. It encodes CASSLRTGAGANVLTF.